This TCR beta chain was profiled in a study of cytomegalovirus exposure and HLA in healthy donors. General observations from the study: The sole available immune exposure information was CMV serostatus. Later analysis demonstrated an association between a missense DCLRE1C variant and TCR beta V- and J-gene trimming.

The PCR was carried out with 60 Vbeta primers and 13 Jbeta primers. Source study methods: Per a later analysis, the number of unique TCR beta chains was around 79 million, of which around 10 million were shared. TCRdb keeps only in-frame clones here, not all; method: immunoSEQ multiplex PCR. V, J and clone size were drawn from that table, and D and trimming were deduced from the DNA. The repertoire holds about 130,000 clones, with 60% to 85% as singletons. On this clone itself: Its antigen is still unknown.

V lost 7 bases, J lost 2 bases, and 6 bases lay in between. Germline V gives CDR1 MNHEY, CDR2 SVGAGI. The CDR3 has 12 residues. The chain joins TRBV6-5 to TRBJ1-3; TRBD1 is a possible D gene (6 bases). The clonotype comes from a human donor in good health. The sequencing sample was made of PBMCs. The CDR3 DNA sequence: TGTGCCAGCAAGGGGGCTGGAAACACCATATATTTT. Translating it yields CASKGAGNTIYF.